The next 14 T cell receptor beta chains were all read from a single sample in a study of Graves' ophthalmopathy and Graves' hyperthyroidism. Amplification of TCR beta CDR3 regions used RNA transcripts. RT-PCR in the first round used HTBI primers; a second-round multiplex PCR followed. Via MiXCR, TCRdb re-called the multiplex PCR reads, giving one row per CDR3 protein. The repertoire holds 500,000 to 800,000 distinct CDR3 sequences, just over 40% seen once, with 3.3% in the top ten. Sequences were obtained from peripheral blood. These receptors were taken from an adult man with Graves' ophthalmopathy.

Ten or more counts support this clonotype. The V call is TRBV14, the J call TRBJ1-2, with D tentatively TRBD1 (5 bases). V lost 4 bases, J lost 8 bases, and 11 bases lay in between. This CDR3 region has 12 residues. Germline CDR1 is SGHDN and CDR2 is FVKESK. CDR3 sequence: CASSPGGWGYTF. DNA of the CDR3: TGTGCCAGCAGCCCGGGGGGTTGGGGCTACACCTTC.

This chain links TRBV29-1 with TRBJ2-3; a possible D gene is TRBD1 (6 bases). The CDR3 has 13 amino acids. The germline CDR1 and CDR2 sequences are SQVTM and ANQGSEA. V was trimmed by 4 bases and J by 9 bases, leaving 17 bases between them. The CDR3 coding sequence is TGCAGCGTTGTAGACAGCCCCACAGGGACGCAGTATTTT. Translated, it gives CSVVDSPTGTQYF.

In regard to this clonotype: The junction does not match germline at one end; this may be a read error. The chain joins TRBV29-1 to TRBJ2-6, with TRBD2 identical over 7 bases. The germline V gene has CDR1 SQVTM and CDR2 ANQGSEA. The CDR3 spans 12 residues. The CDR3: CSVDSGRNTEAF. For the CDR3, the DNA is TGCAGCGTTGATTCCGGGAGGAACACTGAAGCTTTC.

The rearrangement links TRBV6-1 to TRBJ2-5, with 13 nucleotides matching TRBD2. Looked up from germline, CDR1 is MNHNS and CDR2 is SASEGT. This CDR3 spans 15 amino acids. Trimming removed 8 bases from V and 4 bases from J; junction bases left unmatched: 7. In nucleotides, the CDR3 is TGTGCCAGCGCCGCTAGGACTAGCGGGGGAGAGACCCAGTACTTC. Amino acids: CASAARTSGGETQYF.

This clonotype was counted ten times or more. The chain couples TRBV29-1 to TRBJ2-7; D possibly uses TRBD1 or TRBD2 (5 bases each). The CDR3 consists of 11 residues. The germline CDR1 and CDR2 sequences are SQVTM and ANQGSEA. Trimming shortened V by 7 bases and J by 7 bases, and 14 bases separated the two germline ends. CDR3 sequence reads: CSAAWGGEQYF. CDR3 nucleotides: TGCAGCGCCGCGTGGGGCGGGGAGCAGTACTTC.

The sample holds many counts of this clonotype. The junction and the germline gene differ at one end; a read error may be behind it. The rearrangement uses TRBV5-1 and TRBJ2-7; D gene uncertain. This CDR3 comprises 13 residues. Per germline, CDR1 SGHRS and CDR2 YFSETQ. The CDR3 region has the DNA TGTGCCAGCAGCTTAGTGAGTTCCTACGAGCAGTACTTC. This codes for CASSLVSSYEQYF.

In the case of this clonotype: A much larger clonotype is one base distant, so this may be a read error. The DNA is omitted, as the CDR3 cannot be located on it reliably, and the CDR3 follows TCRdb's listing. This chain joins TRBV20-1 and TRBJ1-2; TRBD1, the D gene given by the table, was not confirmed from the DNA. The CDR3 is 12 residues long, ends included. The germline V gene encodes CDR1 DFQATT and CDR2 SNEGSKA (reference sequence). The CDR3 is CSVRPGRYGCTF.

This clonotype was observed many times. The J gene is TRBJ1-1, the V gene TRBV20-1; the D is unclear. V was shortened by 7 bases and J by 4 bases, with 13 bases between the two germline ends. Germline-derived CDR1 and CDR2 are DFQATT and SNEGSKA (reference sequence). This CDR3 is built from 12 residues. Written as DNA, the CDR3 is TGCAGTGGGGAGGGTTTCTCCACTGAAGCTTTCTTT. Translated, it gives CSGEGFSTEAFF.

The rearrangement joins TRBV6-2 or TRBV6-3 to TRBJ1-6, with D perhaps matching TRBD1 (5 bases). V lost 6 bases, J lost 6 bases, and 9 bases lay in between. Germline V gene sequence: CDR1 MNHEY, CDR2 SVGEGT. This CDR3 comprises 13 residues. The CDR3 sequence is CASRTDSNSPLHF. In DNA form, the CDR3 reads TGTGCCAGCAGGACAGACAGTAATTCACCCCTCCACTTT.

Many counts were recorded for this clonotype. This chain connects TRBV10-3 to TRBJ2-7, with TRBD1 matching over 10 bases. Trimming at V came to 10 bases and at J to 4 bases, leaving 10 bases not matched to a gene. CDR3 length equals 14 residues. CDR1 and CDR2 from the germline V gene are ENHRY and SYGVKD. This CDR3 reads CATKPGQGKYEQYF. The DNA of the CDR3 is TGTGCCACGAAACCGGGACAGGGGAAATACGAGCAGTACTTC.

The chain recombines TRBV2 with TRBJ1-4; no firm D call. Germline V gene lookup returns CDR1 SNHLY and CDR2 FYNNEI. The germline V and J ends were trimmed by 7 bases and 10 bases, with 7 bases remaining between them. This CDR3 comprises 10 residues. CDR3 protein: CASTQRKLFF. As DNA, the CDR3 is TGTGCCAGCACGCAGAGAAAACTGTTTTTT.

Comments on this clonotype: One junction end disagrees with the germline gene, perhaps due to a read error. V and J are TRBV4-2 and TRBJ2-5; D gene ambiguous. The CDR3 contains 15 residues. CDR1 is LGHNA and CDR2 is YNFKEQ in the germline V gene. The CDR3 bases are TGTGCCAGCAGCCAAGAGTGGGCAGAACAAGAGACCCGGTACTTC. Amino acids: CASSQEWAEQETRYF.

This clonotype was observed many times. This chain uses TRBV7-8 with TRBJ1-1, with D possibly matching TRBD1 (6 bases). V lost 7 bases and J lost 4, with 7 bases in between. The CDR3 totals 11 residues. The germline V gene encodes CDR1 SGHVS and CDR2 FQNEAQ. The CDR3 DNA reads TGTGCCAGCATAGGGGGCACTGAAGCTTTCTTT. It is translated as CASIGGTEAFF.

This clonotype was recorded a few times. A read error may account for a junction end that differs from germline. The CDR3: CASSRGDLSYEQYF. CDR3 DNA: TGTGCCAGCAGCCGGGGGGACCTATCCTACGAGCAGTACTTC. The chain uses TRBV4-1 and TRBJ2-7; TRBD2 agrees at 7 bases. From germline, CDR1 is MGHRA and CDR2 YSYEKL. The CDR3 sequence is 14 residues long.